This TCR beta chain came from a study of post-analysis software for immune sequencing data. TCR beta cDNA libraries had unique molecular identifiers. From the PCR reads, TCRdb called clonotypes with MiXCR, one entry per CDR3 protein. The data contain 650,000 to 900,000 distinct CDR3 sequences, roughly 50% of them singletons. This clonotype was recorded at least ten times. Material: blood. The source of this sequence is a girl aged 10 to 17 with multiple sclerosis.

Here the CDR3 reads CASSLTGFSDEQFF. The CDR3 DNA is TGTGCCAGCAGTTTGACAGGCTTTAGCGATGAGCAGTTCTTC. The chain recombines TRBV6-5 with TRBJ2-1, with TRBD1 as a possible D gene (6 bases). The CDR3 runs to 14 residues. V was pared by 4 bases and J by 8 bases, with 15 bases between. Germline CDR1 MNHEY, CDR2 SVGAGI.